One TCR beta chain is described in this entry. The antigen is unknown. Trimming cost V 0 bases and J 7 bases, with 16 bases left between them. This CDR3 has 15 amino acids. The V gene's germline CDR1 is DFQATT and CDR2 SNEGSKA (reference sequence). Relying on iRepertoire HTBI primers and Arm-PCR of CDR3 regions, the team built TCR beta libraries. From the multiplex PCR reads, TCRdb called clonotypes with MiXCR, one entry per CDR3 protein. The table records about 660,000 distinct CDR3 sequences, 30% of them present only once. This sample stems from a study of regulatory T cells in long-lasting Graves disease. Study at large: Disease was considered persistent Graves' disease after over 5 years of antithyroid drugs (with positive TSH receptor antibodies). Findings and limits, study-wide: For persistent Graves' patients, TCR diversity was lower than for newly diagnosed ones. Persistent disease samples used TRBV28, TRBJ1-2 and TRBJ2-5 preferentially.

Time point in this sample: persistent/refractory GD, antithyroid drugs over 5 years with positive TRAb. PBMC RNA served as the TCR library source. The rearrangement uses TRBV20-1 and TRBJ1-5; maybe TRBD1 (5 bases). Material: peripheral blood mononuclear cells (PBMCs), obtained when the disease was refractory, from a patient treated with antithyroid drugs. The TCR comes from a female donor with Graves disease. CDR3 amino acids: CSARDPGRVGQPQHF. In DNA form, the CDR3 reads TGCAGTGCTAGAGACCCCGGCAGGGTAGGCCAGCCCCAGCATTTT.